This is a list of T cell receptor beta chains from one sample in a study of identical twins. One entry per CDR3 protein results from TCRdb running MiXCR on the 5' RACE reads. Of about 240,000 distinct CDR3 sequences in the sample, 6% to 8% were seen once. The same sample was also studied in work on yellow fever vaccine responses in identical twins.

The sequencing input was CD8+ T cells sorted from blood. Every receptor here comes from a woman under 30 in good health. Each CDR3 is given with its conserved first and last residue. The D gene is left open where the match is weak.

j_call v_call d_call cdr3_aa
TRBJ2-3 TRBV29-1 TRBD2 CSVGLAGVEVDTQYF
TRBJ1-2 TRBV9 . CASSAAGYGGYTF
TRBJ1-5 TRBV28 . CASTFRFNQPQHF
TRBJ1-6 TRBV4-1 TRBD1 CASSQDQGVYSPLHF
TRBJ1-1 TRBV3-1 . CASSQEPGVGTEAFF
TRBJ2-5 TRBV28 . CASSFYDGEVQETQYF
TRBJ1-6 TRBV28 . CASRPPVDRFPLHF
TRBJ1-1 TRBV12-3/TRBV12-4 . CASSSPPHGGTEAFF
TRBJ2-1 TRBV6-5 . CASRTNSEQFF
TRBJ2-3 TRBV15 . CATSRGRSGTDTQYF
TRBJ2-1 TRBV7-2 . CASSLGTGRYEQFF
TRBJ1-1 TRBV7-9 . CASSLPGGGNTEAFF
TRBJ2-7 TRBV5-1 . CASSFHGSYEQYF
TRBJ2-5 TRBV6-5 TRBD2 CASSYESGGAQETQYF
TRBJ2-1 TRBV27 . CASTMDPPSSYNEQFF
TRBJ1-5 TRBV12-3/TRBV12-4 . CASSFSSSNQPQHF
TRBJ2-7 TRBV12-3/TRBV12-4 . CASSFALSEGSSLSYEQYF
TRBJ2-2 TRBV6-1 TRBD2 CASSALADPNTGELFF
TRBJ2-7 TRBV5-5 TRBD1 CASSPRDSPYEQYF
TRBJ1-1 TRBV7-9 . CASSLLQENTEAFF
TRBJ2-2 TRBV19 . CASSSLVGHTGELFF
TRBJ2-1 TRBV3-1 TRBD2 CASCPRGGSYNEQFF
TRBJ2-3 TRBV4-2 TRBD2 CASSPGPGTSGTDTQYF
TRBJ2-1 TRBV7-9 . CASSFSDGPYNEQFF
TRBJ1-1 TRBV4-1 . CASSQVGLNTEAFF
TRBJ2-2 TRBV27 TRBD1 CASSLSLWTGRTGELFF
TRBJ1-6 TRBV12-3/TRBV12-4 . CASSYNPNSPLHF
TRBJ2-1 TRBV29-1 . CSVSYYNEQFF
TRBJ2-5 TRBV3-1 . CASSPFRGQETQYF
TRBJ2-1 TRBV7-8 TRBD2 CASSLVVAGQYNEQFF
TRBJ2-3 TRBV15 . CATSRDNSHDTQYF
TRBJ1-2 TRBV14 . CASSHPATVRGDGYTF
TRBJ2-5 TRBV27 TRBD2 CASSKAPGTSVSQETQYF
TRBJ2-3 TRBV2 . CASPSGGTADTQYF
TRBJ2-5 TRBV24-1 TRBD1 CATSDRQGNQETQYF
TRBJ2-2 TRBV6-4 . CASSEKEVTGELFF
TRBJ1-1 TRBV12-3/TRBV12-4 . CASSLEQGISATEAFF
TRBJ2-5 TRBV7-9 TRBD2 CASSLVGLAQYF
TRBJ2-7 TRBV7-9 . CASSDQGRDPYEQYF
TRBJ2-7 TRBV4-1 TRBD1 CASSGQGYEQYF
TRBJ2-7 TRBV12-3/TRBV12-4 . CASSERNPTYEQYF
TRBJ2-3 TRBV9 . CACSVAEGAQYF
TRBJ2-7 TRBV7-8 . CASSLVQAQHEQYF
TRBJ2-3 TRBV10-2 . CASFESRADTQYF
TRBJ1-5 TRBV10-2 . CASSESIRGKGHF
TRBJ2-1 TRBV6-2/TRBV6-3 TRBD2 CASIPWGLAGPPSSYNEQFF
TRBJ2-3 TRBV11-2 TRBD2 CASRGLPTTDTQYF
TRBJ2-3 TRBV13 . CASSFGGANTDTQYF